This entry lists 2 T cell receptor beta chains sequenced from one sample in a study of blood T cell repertoires in COVID-19. Here immunoSEQ multiplex PCR was the method, and the copy in TCRdb shows in-frame clones only, minus some. Of around 270,000 clones listed, approximately 86% were seen once; the top ten hold around 9.5%. The sequencing sample was made of peripheral blood. All receptors come from a man aged 35 to 55 who had recovered from COVID-19.

The chain has TRBV18 and TRBJ1-5; a possible D gene is TRBD1 (6 bases). V shed 6 bases and J shed 4 bases, with 19 bases lying between them. The germline V gene has CDR1 KGHSH and CDR2 LQKENI. This CDR3 region has 16 residues. The DNA for the CDR3 is TGTGCCAGCTCCGAACCGCGGGGGGCCGGAAATCAGCCCCAGCATTTT. It is translated as CASSEPRGAGNQPQHF.

The J gene is TRBJ2-1, the V gene TRBV6-5; D may be TRBD1 (6 bases). The length of the CDR3 is 14 residues. Trimming took off 6 bases at V and 2 bases at J, with 11 bases between the two ends. Looked up from germline, CDR1 is MNHEY and CDR2 is SVGAGI. CDR3 nucleotide sequence: TGTGCCAGCAGGGGGGCGGAGACCTACAATGAGCAGTTCTTC. Protein: CASRGAETYNEQFF.